This note documents a single TCR beta chain sequence. Its antigen remains unidentified. No much larger clone is present one base from it, and per-base qualities are unavailable. Participants in the prospective study were aged roughly 18 to 100 years, lived in 20 to 25 United States geographic areas, and enrolled through a virtual design. In the prospective study, cohorts were assigned on the basis of participant-reported clinical history obtained from a screening survey and a study questionnaire. Exposed participants had been in contact with someone with a PCR-confirmed or clinician-diagnosed COVID-19 case within 2 weeks of study entry. In the prospective study, mobile phlebotomists collected whole blood, serum and a nasopharyngeal or oropharyngeal swab from each participant. Over a roughly 2-month period, participants in the prospective study had the option of providing additional blood draws and questionnaires. Prospective study blood samples were shipped either frozen or at room temperature before DNA extraction.

This sample is part of a study of blood T cell repertoires in COVID-19 (dated by TCRdb to the early 2020s). As for the study more broadly: The collaborator samples originated in the United States, Italy and Spain and spanned the acute and convalescent phases of COVID-19. The dataset comprised deeply sampled blood TCRbeta repertoires from subjects exposed to, actively infected with, or recovered from COVID-19. A freely available public database, intended as a resource for researchers studying the immune response to SARS-CoV-2, is where the repertoires were released. The sample metadata nearly always contained a de-identified subject ID, COVID-19 status, age in years and sex. The material from the prospective study consisted of cDNA or gDNA derived from T cells, B-cell-depleted T cells, or PBMCs. The samples were drawn from two sources: the first 160 participants of the ongoing ImmuneRACE study, and 1,254 subjects contributed by 6 global collaborators. HLA class I and class II types, where available, came from metadata supplied by the sample provider rather than from assay-based typing. General study outcomes and caveats: The amount of clinical and demographic metadata varied by source and participant and was provided uncurated.

The immunoSEQ Assay, a bias-controlled multiplex PCR, was used to amplify TCRbeta CDR3 regions from genomic DNA. The paper's data handling went like this. The number of nucleated cells in each sample was estimated from the amplification of reference gene primers within the assay. Sequence reads were collapsed and filtered to measure the absolute abundance of every unique TCRbeta CDR3 rearrangement. For each sample, productive Simpson clonality was calculated as the square root of Simpson's diversity index across productive rearrangements. Not all clones reach the TCRdb copy of this immuneACCESS table, which keeps in-frame sequences only. Checked studies attribute under half of the gap to unresolved V genes and leave the rest unexplained. That table supplies the V and J calls and clone size; D and trimming were determined from the DNA. The sample table contains 350,000 or so clones; only one count was recorded for about nine tenths of them. Together, the top ten hold 0.95% to 1.1% of the sample.

The sequencing sample was made of PBMCs or T cells enriched from blood (not recorded which). The receptor's source is a young woman who had been exposed to COVID-19.

DNA sequence: TGTGCCAGCTCGGAACAGGGTTTGGATGGCTACACCTTC. This encodes CASSEQGLDGYTF. The chain joins TRBV2 to TRBJ1-2; tentative D gene TRBD1, with 6 bases matching. The CDR3 runs 13 amino acids, cysteine and phenylalanine included. Here the CDR3 DNA is all that survives: 39 bases in frame from base 1. V and J lose 8 bases and 6 bases, and a span of 16 bases separates them. The germline V gene yields SNHLY for CDR1 and FYNNEI for CDR2.